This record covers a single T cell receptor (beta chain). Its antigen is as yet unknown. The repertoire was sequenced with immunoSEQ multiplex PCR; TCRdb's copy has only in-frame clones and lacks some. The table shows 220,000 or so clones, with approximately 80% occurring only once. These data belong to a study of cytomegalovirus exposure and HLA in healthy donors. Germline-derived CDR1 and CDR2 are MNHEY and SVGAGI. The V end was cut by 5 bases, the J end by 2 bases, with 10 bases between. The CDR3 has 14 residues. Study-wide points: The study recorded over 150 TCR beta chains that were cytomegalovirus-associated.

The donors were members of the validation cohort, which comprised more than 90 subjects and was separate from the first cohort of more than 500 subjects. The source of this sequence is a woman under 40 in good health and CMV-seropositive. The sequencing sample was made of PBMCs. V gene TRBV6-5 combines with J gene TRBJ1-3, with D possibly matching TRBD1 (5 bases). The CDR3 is CASSTGGTGNTIYF. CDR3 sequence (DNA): TGTGCCAGCAGTACCGGGGGGACTGGAAACACCATATATTTT.